Listed here are 14 T cell receptor beta chains from one sample, sequenced in a study of T cell changes during pregnancy in multiple sclerosis. Clones were sequenced by immunoSEQ multiplex PCR, and TCRdb holds only the in-frame ones, with some missing. The sample yields fewer than 75,000 clones, approximately 91% seen once. The sample here was peripheral blood, taken in the first trimester of pregnancy. The receptors were gathered from a female donor with multiple sclerosis, enrolled in a pregnancy study.

The V and J genes are TRBV21-1 and TRBJ2-1; the table gives TRBD2 as D, unverified against the DNA. TRBV21-1 is marked as a pseudogene. The CDR3 consists of 18 residues. The chain's CDR3 is CASSAAPASGSSYNEQFF. The CDR3 bases are TGTGCCAGCAGCGCCGCCCCGGCTAGCGGGAGTTCCTACAATGAGCAGTTCTTC.

The rearrangement links TRBV7-2 to TRBJ2-5; a possible D gene is TRBD1 (6 bases). The CDR3 has 14 amino acids. Trimming left V 1 base short and J 4 bases short, with 10 bases between. The germline gives CDR1 SGHTA, CDR2 FQGNSA. The CDR3 here is CASSLDPGAETQYF. CDR3 bases: TGTGCCAGCAGCTTAGATCCAGGGGCAGAGACCCAGTACTTC.

V is TRBV12-5 and J is TRBJ1-1; 8 bases are shared with TRBD1. The junction had 4 bases not matched to a gene; V was cut back by 0 bases and J by 1 base. Germline CDR1 and CDR2: LGHNT and FRNRAP. This CDR3 has 16 amino acids. The CDR3: CASGLVLGQGNTEAFF. In nucleotides, the CDR3 is TGTGCTAGTGGTTTGGTACTCGGACAGGGGAACACTGAAGCTTTCTTT.

This clone was recorded once. This rearrangement joins TRBV6-5 to TRBJ2-5; 13 positions match TRBD2. Germline lookup yields CDR1 MNHEY and CDR2 SVGAGI. The trim removed 7 bases at V and 7 bases at J, leaving 9 bases unmatched. The CDR3 sequence is 15 residues long. The CDR3 region is CASTSLAGGQGTQYF. In DNA, the CDR3 is TGTGCCAGCACCTCACTAGCGGGGGGGCAGGGGACCCAGTACTTC.

V and J are TRBV9 and TRBJ2-1; 9 bases line up with TRBD2. Germline loops: CDR1 SGDLS, CDR2 YYNGEE. This CDR3 contains 17 residues. V lost 3 bases and J lost 5; bases outside the gene matches: 12. CDR3 sequence (DNA): TGTGCCAGCAGCGCCGGGATAGTAGCGGGGGCCCACAATGAGCAGTTCTTC. Translated: CASSAGIVAGAHNEQFF.

This clone has just one count. CDR3 nucleotide sequence: TGTGCCTGGAGCCTATTTCCGGGGGGCGACGCTGGAAACACCATATATTTT. Its translation: CAWSLFPGGDAGNTIYF. The chain joins TRBV30 to TRBJ1-3; D may be TRBD1 (6 bases). CDR3 length equals 17 residues. Germline V lookup: CDR1 GTSNPN, CDR2 SVGIG (reference sequence). V was shortened by 3 bases and J by 2 bases, with 20 bases between the two germline ends.

The DNA of the CDR3 is TGTGCCAGTACTCCGGGACAGAATAATTCACCCCTCCACTTT. Translation: CASTPGQNNSPLHF. The gene calls are TRBV19 and TRBJ1-6; TRBD1 agrees at 7 bases. CDR1 is LNHDA, CDR2 SQIVND, per germline (reference sequence). The CDR3 runs to 14 residues. V gave up 7 bases and J gave up 5 bases; unmatched junction bases: 5.

The chain carries TRBV6-5 and TRBJ1-5, with no clear D. The CDR3 totals 15 residues. Germline V gene data show CDR1 as MNHEY and CDR2 as SVGAGI. The V end lost 0 bases, the J end lost 0 bases, and 6 bases lay between the germline ends. The DNA for the CDR3 is TGTGCCAGCAGTTACTCGGCGGCTAGCAATCAGCCCCAGCATTTT. Translation gives CASSYSAASNQPQHF.

The J gene is TRBJ1-2, the V gene TRBV19, with TRBD1 as a possible D gene (6 bases). The CDR3 extends over 13 amino acids. V was pared by 4 bases and J by 3 bases, with 9 bases between. Germline V gene lookup returns CDR1 LNHDA and CDR2 SQIVND (reference sequence). CDR3 nucleotides: TGTGCCAGTAGTAGGGGGCGAGACTATGGCTACACCTTC. It translates to CASSRGRDYGYTF.

The chain joins TRBV28 to TRBJ1-2; no clear D. The germline gives CDR1 MDHEN, CDR2 SYDVKM. Trimming took 7 bases from V and 0 from J, leaving 9 bases between them. The CDR3 length is 13 residues. CDR3 sequence: CASTLGTNYGYTF. CDR3 bases: TGTGCCAGCACCCTTGGCACTAACTATGGCTACACCTTC.

This chain connects TRBV7-2 to TRBJ2-1; 7 bases are shared with TRBD2. The CDR3 extends over 15 amino acids. Germline V lookup: CDR1 SGHTA, CDR2 FQGNSA. V trimming: 2 bases; J trimming: 8 bases; junction bases outside the gene matches: 9. DNA of the CDR3: TGTGCCAGCAGCTTATCTGGCGGGAGTAACTATGAGCAGTTCTTC. Translated, it gives CASSLSGGSNYEQFF. Variable domain in full (rest from reference TRBV7-2 and TRBJ2-1): GAGVSQSPSNKVTEKGKDVELRCDPISGHTALYWYRQSLGQGLEFLIYFQGNSAPDKSGLPSDRFSAERTGGSVSTLTIQRTQQEDSAVYLCASSLSGGSNYEQFFGPGTRLTVL.

V is TRBV21-1 and J is TRBJ1-5; the D call in the table, TRBD1, was not verified against the DNA. TRBV21-1 is annotated as a pseudogene. The CDR3 runs 18 residues. This CDR3 is CASSNWGTVINSNQPQHF. The DNA for the CDR3 is TGTGCCAGCAGCAATTGGGGGACAGTAATCAATAGCAATCAGCCCCAGCATTTT.

The chain joins TRBV10-3 to TRBJ2-7; D may be TRBD1 (6 bases). V lost 6 bases and J 1 base, leaving 10 bases between the germline ends. Germline V gene sequence: CDR1 ENHRY, CDR2 SYGVKD. CDR3 length: 13 residues. The CDR3 loop is CAISAQGSYEQYF. Written as DNA, the CDR3 is TGTGCCATCAGCGCACAGGGTTCCTACGAGCAGTACTTC.

This chain links TRBV4-1 with TRBJ2-3; weak D call: TRBD2 (5 bases). The CDR3 consists of 18 residues. Germline V gives CDR1 MGHRA, CDR2 YSYEKL. Trimming left V 0 bases short and J 2 bases short, with 18 bases between. The DNA of the CDR3 is TGCGCCAGCAGCCAAGAGTGGGAGCCGGGCAGACTCACAGATACGCAGTATTTT. Its protein is CASSQEWEPGRLTDTQYF.